The 24 T cell receptor beta chains given below trace back to one sample, sequenced in a study of cytomegalovirus exposure and HLA in healthy donors. TCRdb's copy holds only in-frame clones and misses some; the assay was immunoSEQ multiplex PCR. The sample consists of approximately 150,000 clones, around four fifths of them appearing once. Sequencing was done on a sample of PBMCs. The receptor set was obtained from a man aged 25 to 40 in good health and CMV-seropositive.

This rearrangement joins TRBV7-2 to TRBJ2-7; TRBD2 agrees at 8 bases. V trimming: 2 bases; J trimming: 7 bases; junction bases outside the gene matches: 10. Germline CDR1 SGHTA, CDR2 FQGNSA. The CDR3 length is 15 residues. The chain's CDR3 is CASSLSQGAGVEQYF. CDR3 sequence (DNA): TGTGCCAGCAGCTTATCCCAAGGAGCGGGGGTTGAGCAGTACTTC. The whole variable domain, remainder taken from reference TRBV7-2 and TRBJ2-7, is GAGVSQSPSNKVTEKGKDVELRCDPISGHTALYWYRQSLGQGLEFLIYFQGNSAPDKSGLPSDRFSAERTGGSVSTLTIQRTQQEDSAVYLCASSLSQGAGVEQYFGPGTRLTVT.

This chain joins TRBV7-8 and TRBJ2-7, with 9 bases fitting TRBD1. Germline-derived CDR1 and CDR2 are SGHVS and FQNEAQ. V was clipped by 3 bases and J by 7 bases; unmatched bases: 7. The CDR3 is made up of 14 amino acids. CDR3 residues: CASSFPTGGREQYF. CDR3 DNA: TGTGCCAGCAGCTTCCCGACAGGGGGTCGAGAGCAGTACTTC.

The chain combines TRBV2 with TRBJ2-7, with a tentative D call TRBD2 (7 bases). CDR3 length: 13 amino acids. Trimming stripped 5 bases from V and 3 bases from J, with 11 bases between. Germline values: CDR1 SNHLY, CDR2 FYNNEI. CDR3 in amino acids: CASSLGGLYEQYF. CDR3 bases: TGTGCCAGCAGTTTGGGGGGGCTCTACGAGCAGTACTTC.

The rearrangement uses TRBV18 and TRBJ2-7; the match to TRBD1 covers 12 bases. The CDR3 contains 15 residues. V shed 2 bases, J shed 6 bases, and the junction held 5 bases outside the gene matches. In germline, CDR1 is KGHSH, CDR2 LQKENI. Here the CDR3 reads CASSPIGTGGSEQYF. CDR3 DNA sequence: TGTGCCAGCTCACCAATCGGGACAGGGGGCTCCGAGCAGTACTTC.

As to this clone: Other DNA sequences within the sample encode an identical CDR3. This sequence joins TRBV29-1 and TRBJ1-2; D possibly corresponds to TRBD1 (6 bases). Germline CDR1 reads SQVTM; CDR2 reads ANQGSEA. V lost 4 bases, J lost 3 bases, and 6 bases lay in between. The CDR3 contains 11 residues. The CDR3 coding sequence is TGCAGCGTTGGGACAGACTATGGCTACACCTTC. Amino acid sequence: CSVGTDYGYTF.

V and J are TRBV27 and TRBJ2-7, with D hard to call. Trimming took off 3 bases at V and 3 bases at J, with 15 bases between the two ends. Germline CDR1 reads MNHEY; CDR2 reads SMNVEV (reference sequence). The CDR3 consists of 15 residues. The CDR3 sequence is CASSFVGEAYYEQYF. DNA of the CDR3: TGTGCCAGCAGTTTCGTGGGTGAGGCCTACTACGAGCAGTACTTC.

V usage is TRBV19 and J usage is TRBJ2-6, with D possibly being TRBD1 (5 bases). The length of the CDR3 is 13 residues. Germline CDR1 is LNHDA and CDR2 is SQIVND (reference sequence). V was shortened by 10 bases and J by 1 base, with 8 bases between the two germline ends. This chain's CDR3 is CAISGSGANVLTF. The CDR3 bases are TGTGCCATCTCAGGGTCTGGGGCCAACGTCCTGACTTTC.

This clone occurred a few times. The chain is built from TRBV29-1 and TRBJ1-1; TRBD1 might be the D (6 bases). Per the germline V gene, CDR1 is SQVTM and CDR2 is ANQGSEA. The CDR3 is made up of 10 amino acids. Trimming stripped 2 bases from V and 11 bases from J, with 9 bases between. CDR3 sequence: CSVEWDMAFF. The CDR3, as DNA: TGCAGCGTTGAATGGGACATGGCTTTCTTT.

The chain combines TRBV2 with TRBJ2-7, with 11 bases matching TRBD2. After removal of 6 bases from V and 0 bases from J, the junction contained 7 bases not matched to a gene. CDR1 is SNHLY and CDR2 is FYNNEI in the germline V gene. This CDR3 has 16 residues. The CDR3 nucleotides read TGTGCCAGCAGCCCCGGGACTAGCGGCAGCTCCTACGAGCAGTACTTC. The encoded protein is CASSPGTSGSSYEQYF.

The gene calls are TRBV1 and TRBJ2-3; the table calls TRBD1, which could not be checked here. TRBV1 is an annotated pseudogene. This CDR3 is 17 amino acids long. The CDR3 sequence: CTSSHAAGQGCTDTQYF. DNA of the CDR3: TGCACCAGCAGCCACGCCGCCGGACAGGGATGCACAGATACGCAGTATTTT.

This chain links TRBV9 with TRBJ2-2; 9 bases are shared with TRBD1. The CDR3 sequence is 18 residues long. After removal of 0 bases from V and 5 bases from J, the junction contained 11 bases not matched to a gene. Per the germline V gene, CDR1 is SGDLS and CDR2 is YYNGEE. Here the CDR3 reads CASSVGYGNRGRTGELFF. DNA of the CDR3: TGTGCCAGCAGCGTAGGCTATGGCAACAGGGGGCGAACCGGGGAGCTGTTTTTT. Complete variable domain (other parts from reference TRBV9 and TRBJ2-2): DSGVTQTPKHLITATGQRVTLRCSPRSGDLSVYWYQQSLDQGLQFLIQYYNGEERAKGNILERFSAQQFPDLHSELNLSSLELGDSALYFCASSVGYGNRGRTGELFFGEGSRLTVL.

This chain links TRBV19 with TRBJ1-5, with TRBD1 matching 10 bases. Germline V lookup: CDR1 LNHDA, CDR2 SQIVND (reference sequence). V shed 1 base and J 5 bases; nucleotides not matched to a gene: 2. CDR3 length: 15 residues. The CDR3 spells CASSIGDRGYQPQHF. In nucleotides, the CDR3 is TGTGCCAGTAGTATAGGGGACAGGGGATATCAGCCCCAGCATTTT.

The DNA for the CDR3 is TGTGCCAGCAGTGCGGGTCATAGCAATCAGCCCCAGCATTTT. This translates into CASSAGHSNQPQHF. This chain links TRBV2 with TRBJ1-5; D is undetermined. Germline V lookup: CDR1 SNHLY, CDR2 FYNNEI. Trimming cost V 4 bases and J 0 bases, with 7 bases left between them. The CDR3 contains 14 residues.

The chain combines TRBV30 with TRBJ1-6; D unclear. This CDR3 spans 15 amino acids. V gave up 3 bases and J gave up 0 bases, with 9 bases separating them. Germline lookup yields CDR1 GTSNPN and CDR2 SVGIG (reference sequence). Here the CDR3 reads CAWRPPSSYNSPLHF. The CDR3 nucleotides read TGTGCCTGGAGGCCCCCCAGCTCCTATAATTCACCCCTCCACTTT.

The rearrangement joins TRBV7-2 to TRBJ2-1; a weak D match, TRBD1 (5 bases). The germline V gene has CDR1 SGHTA and CDR2 FQGNSA. V lost 0 bases and J lost 5, with 11 bases in between. This CDR3 region has 15 residues. CDR3 residues: CASSLAQVGDNEQFF. In DNA, the CDR3 is TGTGCCAGCAGCTTAGCGCAGGTAGGGGACAATGAGCAGTTCTTC.

The gene calls are TRBV27 and TRBJ1-4; no clear D gene. There are 16 residues in the CDR3. Deletions cut 4 bases from V and 4 bases from J, with 16 bases between. Germline assignment: CDR1 MNHEY and CDR2 SMNVEV (reference sequence). The CDR3 protein is CASSSRREGYNEKLFF. Here the CDR3 DNA reads TGTGCCAGCAGTTCCCGGCGGGAAGGTTATAATGAAAAACTGTTTTTT.

The gene calls are TRBV7-9 and TRBJ2-2, with 12 bases that match TRBD2. The germline gives CDR1 SEHNR, CDR2 FQNEAQ (reference sequence). V was clipped by 4 bases and J by 0 bases; unmatched bases: 3. The CDR3 spans 17 residues. CDR3 nucleotides: TGTGCCAGCAGCTCGGGACTAGCGGGCGCGAACACCGGGGAGCTGTTTTTT. Translated, it gives CASSSGLAGANTGELFF.

This chain connects TRBV30 to TRBJ2-5, with a weak D call TRBD1 (6 bases). Germline V gives CDR1 GTSNPN, CDR2 SVGIG (reference sequence). Trimming took off 3 bases at V and 1 base at J, with 21 bases between the two ends. The CDR3 sequence is 17 residues long. The CDR3, as DNA: TGTGCCTGGAGCGCCCTCGGGGCAGGGGTCCTCCAAGAGACCCAGTACTTC. Translation gives CAWSALGAGVLQETQYF.

This chain connects TRBV6-1 to TRBJ2-7; 10 nucleotides agree with TRBD1. The ends lost 2 bases at V and 4 bases at J; junction bases unmatched: 5. Germline V gene sequence: CDR1 MNHNS, CDR2 SASEGT. This CDR3 comprises 15 residues. CDR3 DNA: TGTGCCAGCAGTGAATGGGGGACAGGGGAGTACGAGCAGTACTTC. As protein: CASSEWGTGEYEQYF.

The chain recombines TRBV7-2 with TRBJ2-5; D is unclear. Germline CDR1 reads SGHTA; CDR2 reads FQGNSA. Trimming shortened V by 7 bases and J by 3 bases, and 12 bases separated the two germline ends. The CDR3 extends over 13 amino acids. CDR3 coding DNA: TGTGCCAGCACCCCCCAGGCTAAAGAGACCCAGTACTTC. Its translation is CASTPQAKETQYF.

This chain connects TRBV5-8 to TRBJ2-5; perhaps TRBD2 as D (5 bases). CDR1 SGHTS and CDR2 YDEGEE come from the germline V gene. V was cut by 1 base and J by 5 bases, with 15 bases left in between. The CDR3 is 15 amino acids. In DNA, the CDR3 is TGTGCCAGCAGCTTGTTCGGAGGACCTGGGGAGACCCAGTACTTC. Translated, it gives CASSLFGGPGETQYF.

The chain is built from TRBV6-5 and TRBJ1-4, with TRBD1 matching over 9 bases. V gave up 0 bases and J gave up 2 bases; unmatched junction bases: 1. The CDR3 loop spans 16 amino acids. Germline values: CDR1 MNHEY, CDR2 SVGAGI. In nucleotides, the CDR3 is TGTGCCAGCAGTTACTCACAGGGGGCCACTAATGAAAAACTGTTTTTT. Protein: CASSYSQGATNEKLFF.

Regarding this clone: The junction and the germline gene differ at one end; a read error may be behind it. V gene TRBV7-7 combines with J gene TRBJ2-7; D is perhaps TRBD1 (6 bases). The CDR3 runs to 15 residues. Germline CDR1 is SSHAT and CDR2 is FNYEAQ (reference sequence). The CDR3 DNA sequence: TGTGCTAGCAGCTTAGGATCAGGGGCCTCCTACGAGCAGTACTTC. It translates to CASSLGSGASYEQYF.

The V gene is TRBV4-3, the J gene TRBJ2-1, with 10 bases fitting TRBD2. There are 18 residues in the CDR3. Germline V lookup: CDR1 LGHNA, CDR2 YSLEER. V trimming: 0 bases; J trimming: 9 bases; junction bases outside the gene matches: 14. The CDR3 sequence is CASSQDLAAAGGLSEQFF. The CDR3 DNA reads TGCGCCAGCAGCCAAGATCTTGCCGCAGCGGGGGGGCTCAGTGAGCAGTTCTTC.